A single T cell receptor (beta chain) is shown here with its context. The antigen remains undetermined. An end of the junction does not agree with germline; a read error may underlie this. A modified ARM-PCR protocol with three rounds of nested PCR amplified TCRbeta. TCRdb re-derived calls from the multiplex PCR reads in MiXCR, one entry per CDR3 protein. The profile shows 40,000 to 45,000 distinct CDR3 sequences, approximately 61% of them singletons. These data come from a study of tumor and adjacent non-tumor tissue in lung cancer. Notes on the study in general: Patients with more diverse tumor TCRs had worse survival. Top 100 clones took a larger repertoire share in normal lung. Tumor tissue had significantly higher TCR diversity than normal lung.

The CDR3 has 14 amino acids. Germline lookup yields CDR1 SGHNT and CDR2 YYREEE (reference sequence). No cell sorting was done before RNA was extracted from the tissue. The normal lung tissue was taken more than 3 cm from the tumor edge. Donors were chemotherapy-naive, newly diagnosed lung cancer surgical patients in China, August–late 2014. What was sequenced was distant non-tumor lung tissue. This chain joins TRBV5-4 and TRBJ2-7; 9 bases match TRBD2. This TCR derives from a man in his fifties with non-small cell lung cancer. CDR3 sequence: CASSSGTSPCEQYF. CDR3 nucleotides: TGTGCTAGCAGCTCGGGGACTAGCCCCTGCGAGCAGTACTTC. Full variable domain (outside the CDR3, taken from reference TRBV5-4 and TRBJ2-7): ETGVTQSPTHLIKTRGQQVTLRCSSQSGHNTVSWYQQALGQGPQFIFQYYREEENGRGNFPPRFSGLQFPNYSSELNVNALELDDSALYLCASSSGTSPCEQYFGPGTRLTVT.